The clone carrying this T cell receptor (beta chain) has only one observation. In the original workflow: Reference gene primer amplification gave estimated nucleated cell counts. The assay was immunoSEQ multiplex PCR, and TCRdb's table has in-frame clones only and misses some. V, J and clone size were drawn from that table, and D and trimming were deduced from the DNA. Of around 150,000 clones listed, about 80% are singletons. The data were taken from a study of blood T cell repertoires in COVID-19. Study-level background: The cDNA or gDNA used as material had been derived from T cells, B-cell-depleted T cells, or PBMCs.

The CDR3 runs 16 residues. After removal of 3 bases from V and 6 bases from J, the junction contained 14 bases not matched to a gene. CDR1 and CDR2 from the germline V gene are SGDLS and YYNGEE. This chain uses TRBV9 with TRBJ2-7; TRBD2 agrees at 8 bases. The specimen was peripheral blood. The receptor comes from a woman of 80 years or more with acute or convalescent COVID-19. CDR3 DNA: TGTGCCAGCAGCGATAATAAATGGCGGGAGGCAGGCGAGCAGTACTTC. This gives the protein CASSDNKWREAGEQYF.